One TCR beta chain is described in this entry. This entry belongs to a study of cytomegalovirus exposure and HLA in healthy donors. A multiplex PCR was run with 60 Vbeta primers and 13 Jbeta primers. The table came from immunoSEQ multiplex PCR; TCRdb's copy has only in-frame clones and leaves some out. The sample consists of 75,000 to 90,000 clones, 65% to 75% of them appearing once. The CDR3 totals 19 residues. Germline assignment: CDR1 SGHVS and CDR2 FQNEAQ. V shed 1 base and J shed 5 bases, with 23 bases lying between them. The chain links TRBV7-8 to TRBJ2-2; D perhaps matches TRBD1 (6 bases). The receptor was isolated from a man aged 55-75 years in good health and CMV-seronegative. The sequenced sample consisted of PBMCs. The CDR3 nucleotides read TGTGCCAGCAGCTTAGTGACCTTGGGGGCACTGGATCAGACCGGGGAGCTGTTTTTT. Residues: CASSLVTLGALDQTGELFF.